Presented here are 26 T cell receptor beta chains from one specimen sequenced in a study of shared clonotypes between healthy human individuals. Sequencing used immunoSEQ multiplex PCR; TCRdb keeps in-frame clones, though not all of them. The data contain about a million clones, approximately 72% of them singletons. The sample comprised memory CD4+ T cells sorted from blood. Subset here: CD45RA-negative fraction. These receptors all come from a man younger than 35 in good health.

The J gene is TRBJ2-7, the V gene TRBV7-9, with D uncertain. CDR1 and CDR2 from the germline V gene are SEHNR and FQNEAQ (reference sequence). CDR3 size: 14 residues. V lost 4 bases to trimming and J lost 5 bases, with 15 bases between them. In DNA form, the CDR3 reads TGTGCCAGCAGCTCTCTCAGGAGTTTCCACGAGCAGTACTTC. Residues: CASSSLRSFHEQYF.

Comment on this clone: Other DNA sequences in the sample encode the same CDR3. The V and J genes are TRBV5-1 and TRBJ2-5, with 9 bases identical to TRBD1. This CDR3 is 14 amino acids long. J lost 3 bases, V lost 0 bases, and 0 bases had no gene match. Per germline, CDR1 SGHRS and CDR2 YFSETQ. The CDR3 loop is CASSLGTGEETQYF. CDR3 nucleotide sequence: TGCGCCAGCAGCTTGGGGACAGGGGAAGAGACCCAGTACTTC.

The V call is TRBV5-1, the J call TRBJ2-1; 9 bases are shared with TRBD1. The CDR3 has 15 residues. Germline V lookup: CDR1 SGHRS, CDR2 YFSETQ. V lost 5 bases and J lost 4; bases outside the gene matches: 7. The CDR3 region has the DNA TGCGCCAGCAGTGTGGGACAGGGATCGTACAATGAGCAGTTCTTC. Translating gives CASSVGQGSYNEQFF.

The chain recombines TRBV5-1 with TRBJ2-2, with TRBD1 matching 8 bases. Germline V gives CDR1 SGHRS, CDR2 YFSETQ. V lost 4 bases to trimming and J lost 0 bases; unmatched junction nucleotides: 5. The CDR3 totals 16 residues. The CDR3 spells CASSQTGAANTGELFF. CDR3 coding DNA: TGCGCCAGCAGCCAGACAGGGGCCGCGAACACCGGGGAGCTGTTTTTT.

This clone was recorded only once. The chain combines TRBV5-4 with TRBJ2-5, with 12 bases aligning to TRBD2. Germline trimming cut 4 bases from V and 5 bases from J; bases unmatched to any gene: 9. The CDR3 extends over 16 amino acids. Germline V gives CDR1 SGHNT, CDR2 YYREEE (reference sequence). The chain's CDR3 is CASSPATSGSVETQYF. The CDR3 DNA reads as TGTGCCAGCAGCCCCGCGACTAGCGGGAGCGTGGAGACCCAGTACTTC.

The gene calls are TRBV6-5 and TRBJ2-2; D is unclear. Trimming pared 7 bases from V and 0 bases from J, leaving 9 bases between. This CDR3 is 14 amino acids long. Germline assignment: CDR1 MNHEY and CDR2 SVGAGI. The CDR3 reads CASTSRTNTGELFF. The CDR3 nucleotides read TGTGCCAGCACGTCTCGAACGAACACCGGGGAGCTGTTTTTT.

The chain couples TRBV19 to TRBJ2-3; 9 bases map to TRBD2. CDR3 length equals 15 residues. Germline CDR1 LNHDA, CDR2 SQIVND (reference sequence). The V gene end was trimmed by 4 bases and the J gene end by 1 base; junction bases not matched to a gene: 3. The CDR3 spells CASSSRTSGTDTQYF. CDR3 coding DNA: TGTGCCAGTAGTAGCCGGACTAGCGGCACAGATACGCAGTATTTT.

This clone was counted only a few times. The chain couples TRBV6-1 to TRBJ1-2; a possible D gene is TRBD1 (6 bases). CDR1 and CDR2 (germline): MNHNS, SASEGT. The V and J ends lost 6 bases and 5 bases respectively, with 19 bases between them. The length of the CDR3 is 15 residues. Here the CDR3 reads CASSPGGGFYYGYTF. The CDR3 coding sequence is TGTGCCAGCAGCCCGGGGGGCGGGTTCTATTATGGCTACACCTTC.

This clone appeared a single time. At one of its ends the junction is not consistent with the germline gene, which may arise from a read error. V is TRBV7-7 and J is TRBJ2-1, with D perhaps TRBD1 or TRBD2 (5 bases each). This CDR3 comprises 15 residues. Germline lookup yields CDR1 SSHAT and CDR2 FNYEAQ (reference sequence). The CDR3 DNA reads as TGTGCTAGCAGCTTAGGGGACGGTCCCTACAATGAGCAGTTCTTC. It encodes CASSLGDGPYNEQFF.

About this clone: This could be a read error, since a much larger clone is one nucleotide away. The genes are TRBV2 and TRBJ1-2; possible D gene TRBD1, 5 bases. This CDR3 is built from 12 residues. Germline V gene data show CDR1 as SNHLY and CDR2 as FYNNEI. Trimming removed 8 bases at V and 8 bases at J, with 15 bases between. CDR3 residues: CASQAGFEGYTF. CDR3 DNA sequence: TGTGCCAGCCAGGCAGGGTTCGAGGGCTACACCTTC.

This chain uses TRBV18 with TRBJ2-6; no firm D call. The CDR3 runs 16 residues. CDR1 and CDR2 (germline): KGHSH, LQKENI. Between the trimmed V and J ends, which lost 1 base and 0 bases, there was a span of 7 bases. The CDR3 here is CASSPRLNSGANVLTF. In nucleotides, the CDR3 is TGTGCCAGCTCACCACGGCTTAACTCTGGGGCCAACGTCCTGACTTTC.

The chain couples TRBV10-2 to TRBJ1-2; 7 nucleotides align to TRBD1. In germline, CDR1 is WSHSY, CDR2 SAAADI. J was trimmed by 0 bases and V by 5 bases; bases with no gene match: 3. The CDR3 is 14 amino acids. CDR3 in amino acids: CASSPGQSNYGYTF. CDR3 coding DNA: TGCGCCAGCAGTCCGGGACAGTCTAACTATGGCTACACCTTC.

CDR3 in amino acids: CASSEIPPGGIQYF. For the CDR3, the DNA is TGCGCCAGCAGTGAGATCCCCCCCGGTGGCATTCAGTACTTC. The chain carries TRBV10-2 and TRBJ2-4; D is unclear. This CDR3 is 14 amino acids long. Germline lookup yields CDR1 WSHSY and CDR2 SAAADI. The V and J ends lost 2 bases and 9 bases respectively, with 14 bases between them.

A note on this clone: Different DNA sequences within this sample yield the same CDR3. DNA for the CDR3: TGTGCCAGCAGCTTGGGGGGTAGCACAGATACGCAGTATTTT. Its translation is CASSLGGSTDTQYF. This chain connects TRBV5-4 to TRBJ2-3, with D uncertain. CDR3 length: 14 amino acids. Germline CDR1 and CDR2: SGHNT and YYREEE (reference sequence). Trimming took off 0 bases at V and 0 bases at J, with 5 bases between the two ends.

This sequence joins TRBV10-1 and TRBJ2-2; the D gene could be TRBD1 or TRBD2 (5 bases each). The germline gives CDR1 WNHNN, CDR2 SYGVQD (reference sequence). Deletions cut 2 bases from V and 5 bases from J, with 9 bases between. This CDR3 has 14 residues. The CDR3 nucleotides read TGCGCCAGCAGTGAGGGGACGGCTACCGGGGAGCTGTTTTTT. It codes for CASSEGTATGELFF.

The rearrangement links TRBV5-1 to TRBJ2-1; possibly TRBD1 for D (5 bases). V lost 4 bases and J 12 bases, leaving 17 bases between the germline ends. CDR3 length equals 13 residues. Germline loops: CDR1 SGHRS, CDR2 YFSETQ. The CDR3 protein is CASSPRPQGAQFF. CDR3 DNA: TGCGCCAGCAGCCCCCGGCCCCAGGGCGCGCAGTTCTTC.

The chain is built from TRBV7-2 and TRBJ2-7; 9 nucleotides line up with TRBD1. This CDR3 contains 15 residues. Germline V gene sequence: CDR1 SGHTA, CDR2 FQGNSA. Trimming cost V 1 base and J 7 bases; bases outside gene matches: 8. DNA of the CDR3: TGTGCCAGCAGCTTAGGAGGGACAGGGAGAAAAGAGCAGTACTTC. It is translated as CASSLGGTGRKEQYF.

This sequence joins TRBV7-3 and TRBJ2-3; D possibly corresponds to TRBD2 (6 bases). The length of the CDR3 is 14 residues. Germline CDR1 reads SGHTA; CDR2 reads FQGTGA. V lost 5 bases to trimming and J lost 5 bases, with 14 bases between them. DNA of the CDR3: TGTGCCAGCAGCCCAAACCTGGGGGGAGATACGCAGTATTTT. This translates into CASSPNLGGDTQYF.

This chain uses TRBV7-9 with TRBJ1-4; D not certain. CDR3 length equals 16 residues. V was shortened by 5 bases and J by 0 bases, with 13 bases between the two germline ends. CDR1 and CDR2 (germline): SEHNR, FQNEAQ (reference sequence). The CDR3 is CASSLPGPATNEKLFF. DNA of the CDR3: TGTGCCAGCAGCCTCCCAGGCCCGGCAACTAATGAAAAACTGTTTTTT.

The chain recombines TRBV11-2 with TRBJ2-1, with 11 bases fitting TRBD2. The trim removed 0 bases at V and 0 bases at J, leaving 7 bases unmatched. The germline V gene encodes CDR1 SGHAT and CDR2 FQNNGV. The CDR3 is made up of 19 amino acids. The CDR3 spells CASSLESTSGVSSYNEQFF. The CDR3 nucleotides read TGTGCCAGCAGCTTAGAATCGACTAGCGGGGTGAGCTCCTACAATGAGCAGTTCTTC.

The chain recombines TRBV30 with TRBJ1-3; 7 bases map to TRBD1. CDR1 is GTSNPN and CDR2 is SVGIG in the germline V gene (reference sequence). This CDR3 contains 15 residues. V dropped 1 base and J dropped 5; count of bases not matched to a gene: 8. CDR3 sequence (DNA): TGTGCCTGGAGTGAGAGGGGGCGAAATCGAAACACCATATATTTT. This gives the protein CAWSERGRNRNTIYF.

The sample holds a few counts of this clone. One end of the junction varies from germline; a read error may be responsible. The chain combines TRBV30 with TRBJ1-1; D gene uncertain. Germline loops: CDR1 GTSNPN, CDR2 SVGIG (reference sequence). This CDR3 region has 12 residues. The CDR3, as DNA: TGTGCCCGGAGCCCATTCGGGGCTGAAGCTTTCTTT. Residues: CARSPFGAEAFF.

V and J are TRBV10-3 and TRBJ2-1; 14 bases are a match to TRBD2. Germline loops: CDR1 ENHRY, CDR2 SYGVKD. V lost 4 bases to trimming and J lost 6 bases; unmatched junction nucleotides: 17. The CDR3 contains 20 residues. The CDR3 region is CAISASPTSGGAGAGNEQFF. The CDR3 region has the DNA TGTGCCATCAGTGCCTCTCCGACTAGCGGGGGGGCCGGAGCCGGCAATGAGCAGTTCTTC.

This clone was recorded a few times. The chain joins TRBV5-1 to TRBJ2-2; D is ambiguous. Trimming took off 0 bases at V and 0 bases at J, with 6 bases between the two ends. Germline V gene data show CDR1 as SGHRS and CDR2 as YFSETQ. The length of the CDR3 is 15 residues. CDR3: CASSLAVTNTGELFF. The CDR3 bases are TGCGCCAGCAGCTTGGCTGTCACGAACACCGGGGAGCTGTTTTTT.

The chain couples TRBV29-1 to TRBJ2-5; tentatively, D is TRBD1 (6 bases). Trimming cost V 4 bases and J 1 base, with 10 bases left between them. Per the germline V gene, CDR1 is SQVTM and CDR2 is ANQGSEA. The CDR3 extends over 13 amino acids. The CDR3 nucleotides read TGCAGCGTTGCCGGCAGGGGCCAAGAGACCCAGTACTTC. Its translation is CSVAGRGQETQYF.

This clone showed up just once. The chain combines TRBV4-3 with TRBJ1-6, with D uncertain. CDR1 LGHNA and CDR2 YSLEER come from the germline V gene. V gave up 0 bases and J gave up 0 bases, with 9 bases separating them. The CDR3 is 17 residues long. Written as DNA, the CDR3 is TGCGCCAGCAGCCAAGAACAGTCCAGCTCCTATAATTCACCCCTCCACTTT. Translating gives CASSQEQSSSYNSPLHF.